This T cell receptor (beta chain) was recorded in a study of shared clonotypes between healthy human individuals (dated by TCRdb to about 2020). Notes on the research overall: Two women and a few men aged 18 to 49 years were included in the cohort. Blood TCR repertoires of a handful of healthy adults were deeply sequenced to estimate repertoire size and the extent of clonotype sharing between individuals. For each donor, CD4 naive and CD4 memory were each given three plates, CD8 naive was given two plates, and CD8 memory was given one plate. Each donor's leukapheresis produced roughly between about 0.9 and 9.5 billion PBMCs. Libraries were prepared and TCR repertoires were sequenced by different laboratories using diverse techniques, in order to increase sequencing depth and limit assay-specific biases. Overall study outcomes, separate from this receptor: Clonotypes shared by all four sorted-subset donors showed higher generation probabilities than non-shared clonotypes. Larger estimated clonotype richness was generally found for naive subsets than for memory subsets. When a handful of donors were compared, the shared fraction of clonotypes was around 5% for naive CD4, approximately 3.5% for naive CD8, 2% to 2.5% for memory CD4, and around 0.37% for memory CD8. Sampling was restricted to blood, and TCR repertoires in tissues likely differ from the TCR repertoires found in blood. Rarefaction of sorted-subset datasets indicated incomplete sequencing despite the large sequencing depth. Pairwise subsampling indicated that sequencing depth was expected to affect the degree of clonotype sharing among donors. The small number of donors limited the genetic and exposure-history diversity represented.

A remark on this clone: The target of this receptor is not known. Base qualities are missing; no much larger clone stands one base away.

CD8 naive samples were obtained by positive selection for CCR7 among CD45RO-negative cells, yielding a CD45RA+CCR7+ population from which TemRA cells were excluded. The donors were healthy, HIV-negative adults with no recently reported acute infections or vaccinations. Every donor was a Caucasian adult residing in Nashville, Tennessee, USA. Blood was obtained by leukapheresis, after which PBMCs were separated by Ficoll-Histopaque density gradient centrifugation and cryopreserved in liquid nitrogen vapor phase. Purity and quantity of every magnetically sorted T cell population were checked by analytical flow cytometry. Genomic DNA was isolated from every sorted fraction and measured by UV absorbance on a Nanodrop 2000c. TCR CDR3 regions were amplified from genomic DNA by multiplex PCR using the deep immunoSEQ assay. Extracted genomic DNA from each cell subset was distributed evenly across all wells of several immunoSEQ 96-well plates, and each plate was treated as a replicate. For sorted subsets, 150 to 250 ng of genomic DNA, equivalent to roughly 33,000 T cell genomes, went into each replicate PCR. The purified libraries were quantified using a Qubit 3.0 fluorometer, sized with a Bioanalyzer 2100, and then quantified again using the KAPA Library Quantification kit. Every immunoSEQ 96-well plate was sequenced on a separate single-read 150-cycle Illumina NextSeq 550 flow cell. Per the original workflow: Because the immunoSEQ output included only junctional sequences and no quality scores, the filtering could not be the same as the filtering used for full-length reads. To assign V/J genes and CDR3, sequences were annotated using PyIR, a Python wrapper for IgBLAST v1.9, with IMGT germline references. Reads were removed for weak V/J assignments (E-value above 1e-6), missing CDR3, stop codons, out-of-frame junctions, or ambiguous translated residues. V3J clonotypes were defined as sequences sharing the same inferred V gene, J gene, and CDR3 amino acid sequence. To compute the percentage overlap between repertoires, the number of shared unique clonotypes was divided by the size of the smaller repertoire. Richness of each repertoire was evaluated using RTK rarefaction, the Chao1 estimator, and Recon v2.1 estimates of unobserved clonotypes. Generation probabilities were computed with OLGA for all TCRbeta clonotypes obtained by the gDNA method from four donors. TCRdb re-hosts the immuneACCESS table, in-frame sequences only. Its copies lack some clones; in the studies checked, an unresolved V gene accounts for under half of them, and the cause for the rest is not known. V and J calls and clone size are given by that table; D and trimming were obtained from the DNA. In this sample the table shows millions of clones, about 95% of which occur a single time. The ten largest account for 0.85% to 1.3% of the sample.

V is reduced by 0 bases and J by 7 bases, leaving a spacing of 4 bases between them. CDR1 and CDR2, looked up from the germline V gene, are MNHEY and SVGAGI. From the cysteine up to the phenylalanine, the CDR3 has a length of 11 residues. CDR3 DNA only is kept here, 33 bases in frame from base 1. The chain links TRBV6-5 with TRBJ2-7; a confident D gene designation cannot be given. Sample: naive CD8+ T cells sorted from blood. The cell subset or site label of this sample denotes: CD45RA+CCR7+. This clonotype was sampled from a young man in good health. This receptor carries the CDR3 CASSYSWEQYF. DNA sequence: TGTGCCAGCAGTTACTCGTGGGAGCAGTACTTC.